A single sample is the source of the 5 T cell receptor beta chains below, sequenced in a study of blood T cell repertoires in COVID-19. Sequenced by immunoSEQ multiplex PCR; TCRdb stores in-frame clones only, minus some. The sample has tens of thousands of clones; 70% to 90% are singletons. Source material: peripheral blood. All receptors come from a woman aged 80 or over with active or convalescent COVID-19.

CDR3 amino acids: CASTAQGQGMETQYF. Here the CDR3 DNA reads TGTGCCAGCACCGCACAGGGACAGGGGATGGAGACCCAGTACTTC. The chain employs TRBV2 and TRBJ2-5; 10 nucleotides align to TRBD1. Germline V CDR1 and CDR2: SNHLY, FYNNEI. V was clipped by 7 bases and J by 5 bases; unmatched bases: 10. The CDR3 spans 15 residues.

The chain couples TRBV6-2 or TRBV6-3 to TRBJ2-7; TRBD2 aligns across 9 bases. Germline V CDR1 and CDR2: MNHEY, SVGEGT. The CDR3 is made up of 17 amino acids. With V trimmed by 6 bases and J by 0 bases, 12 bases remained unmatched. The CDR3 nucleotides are TGTGCCAGCAGCCCCACCAGCGGGAGGCAAAACTCCTACGAGCAGTACTTC. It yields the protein CASSPTSGRQNSYEQYF.

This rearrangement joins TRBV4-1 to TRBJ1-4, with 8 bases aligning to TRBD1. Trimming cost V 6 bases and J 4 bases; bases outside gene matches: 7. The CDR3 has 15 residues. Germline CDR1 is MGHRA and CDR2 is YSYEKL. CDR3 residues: CASREGQEINEKLFF. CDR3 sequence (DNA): TGCGCCAGCAGAGAGGGACAGGAGATTAATGAAAAACTGTTTTTT.

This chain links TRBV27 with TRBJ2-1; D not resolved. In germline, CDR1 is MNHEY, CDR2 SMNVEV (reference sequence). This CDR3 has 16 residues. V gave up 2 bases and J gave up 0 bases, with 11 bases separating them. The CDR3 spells CASSLRALSSYNEQFF. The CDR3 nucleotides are TGTGCCAGCAGTTTACGAGCGCTGAGCTCCTACAATGAGCAGTTCTTC.

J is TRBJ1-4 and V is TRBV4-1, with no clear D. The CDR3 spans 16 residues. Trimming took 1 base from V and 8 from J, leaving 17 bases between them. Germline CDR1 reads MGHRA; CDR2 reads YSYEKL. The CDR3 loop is CASSQAASSGLEKLFF. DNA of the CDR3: TGCGCCAGCAGCCAAGCAGCGTCTTCTGGTTTGGAAAAACTGTTTTTT.